This T cell receptor (beta chain) was captured by sequencing in a study of blood T cell repertoires in COVID-19 (dated by TCRdb to the early 2020s). As for the study more broadly: Samples from collaborators originated in the United States, Italy and Spain and spanned both the acute and convalescent phases of COVID-19. The material from the prospective study consisted of cDNA or gDNA derived from T cells, B-cell-depleted T cells, or PBMCs. Subjects who had been exposed to COVID-19, were actively infected with it, or had recovered from it provided the deeply sampled blood TCRbeta repertoires that made up the dataset. A freely available public database, intended as a resource for researchers studying the immune response to SARS-CoV-2, is where the repertoires were released. Samples came from the ongoing ImmuneRACE study (first 160 participants) plus 1,254 subjects from 6 global collaborators. Sample metadata almost always included a de-identified subject ID, COVID-19 status, age in years and sex. Where HLA class I and class II types were available, the types were taken from metadata supplied by the sample provider, not from assay-based typing. The full study reports these points: The quantity of clinical and demographic metadata differed by source and by participant and was supplied without curation.

One collaborating source in Seattle enrolled patients during active infection and followed them longitudinally through the course of disease. Whole blood was collected in K2EDTA tubes by collaborating institutions according to the institutions' own protocols. For TCRbeta analysis, collaborators shipped samples in one of three forms: frozen whole blood, isolated PBMCs, or DNA extracted from either of those sample types. This clone has just a few counts. The antigen it recognizes is unknown. Base qualities are missing; no much larger clone stands one base away. TCRbeta CDR3 regions were amplified from genomic DNA by means of the immunoSEQ Assay, a bias-controlled multiplex PCR. On the study's bioinformatics: Nucleated cell counts per sample were estimated from amplification of reference gene primers within the assay. Sequence reads were collapsed and filtered to measure the absolute abundance of every unique TCRbeta CDR3 rearrangement. Productive Simpson clonality was computed per sample as the square root of Simpson's diversity index over productive rearrangements. TCRdb re-hosts the immuneACCESS table, in-frame sequences only. Its copies lack some clones; in the studies checked, an unresolved V gene accounts for under half of them, and the cause for the rest is not known. For V, J and clone size, that table is used; D and trimming come from the DNA. The table for this sample lists about 440,000 clones; roughly 88% of them were counted only once. Around an eighth of the sample rests with the top ten.

The clonotype was recovered from a woman between 50 and 59 years old with COVID-19, enrolled during active disease. Sequencing was carried out using peripheral blood.

The DNA reads as follows: TGTGCCACCAGAACGATACAGATTAACACTGAAGCTTTCTTT. This gives the protein CATRTIQINTEAFF. The chain is assembled from TRBV10-3 and TRBJ1-1; no D gene is confidently identified. Via the germline V gene, CDR1 is ENHRY and CDR2 SYGVKD. The V end loses 10 bases and the J end loses 2 bases, and a stretch of 17 bases separates them. The CDR3 holds 14 amino acids from the cysteine to the phenylalanine. Here the CDR3 DNA is all that survives: 42 bases in frame from base 1.